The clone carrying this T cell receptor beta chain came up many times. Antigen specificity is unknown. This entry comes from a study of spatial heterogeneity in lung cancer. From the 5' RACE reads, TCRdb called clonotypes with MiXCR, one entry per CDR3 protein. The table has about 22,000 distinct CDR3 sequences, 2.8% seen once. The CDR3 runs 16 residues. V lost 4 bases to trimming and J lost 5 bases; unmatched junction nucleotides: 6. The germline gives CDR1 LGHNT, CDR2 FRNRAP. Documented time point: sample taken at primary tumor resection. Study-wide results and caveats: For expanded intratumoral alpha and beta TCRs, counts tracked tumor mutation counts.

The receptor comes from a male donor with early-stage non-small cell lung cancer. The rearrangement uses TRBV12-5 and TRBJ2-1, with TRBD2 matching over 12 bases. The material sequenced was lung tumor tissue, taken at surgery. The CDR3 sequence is CASGSQTSGRNNEQFF. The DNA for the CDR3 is TGTGCTAGTGGTTCACAAACTAGCGGGAGGAACAATGAGCAGTTCTTC.